The 18 T cell receptor beta chains given below trace back to one sample, sequenced in a study of regulatory T cells in long-lasting Graves disease. The time point is: newly diagnosed GD, antithyroid drugs for less than 3 months. TCR sequences were obtained from RNA taken from PBMCs. Investigators prepared the TCR beta libraries by applying iRepertoire HTBI primers and Arm-PCR of CDR3 regions. TCRdb independently ran MiXCR on the multiplex PCR reads; one entry per CDR3 protein. Among roughly 360,000 distinct CDR3 sequences listed, 10% to 15% were seen once. These sequences were also reported in another study, on T cells in Graves' hyperthyroidism and ophthalmopathy.

The sample here was peripheral blood mononuclear cells (PBMCs), taken at new diagnosis, from a patient treated with antithyroid drugs. The source of these receptors is a young woman with Graves disease.

This clonotype was observed a handful of times. V and J are TRBV6-1 and TRBJ2-2; D gene ambiguous. Germline V CDR1 and CDR2: MNHNS, SASEGT. Trimming pared 8 bases from V and 4 bases from J, leaving 14 bases between. CDR3 length: 14 amino acids. This CDR3 is CASLFITGTGELFF. The CDR3 nucleotides read TGTGCCAGCCTGTTTATAACGGGCACCGGGGAGCTGTTTTTT.

J is TRBJ1-1 and V is TRBV3-1, with TRBD1 identical over 7 bases. The germline V gene encodes CDR1 LGHDT and CDR2 YNNKEL (reference sequence). CDR3 length equals 13 residues. V shed 6 bases and J 6 bases; nucleotides not matched to a gene: 7. The CDR3 reads CASRDSGTAEAFF. CDR3 sequence (DNA): TGTGCCAGCAGGGACTCCGGGACAGCTGAAGCTTTCTTT.

This clonotype has at least ten counts. This sequence joins TRBV2 and TRBJ2-7; D uncertain. Germline V gene sequence: CDR1 SNHLY, CDR2 FYNNEI. The V gene lost 4 bases and the J gene lost 3 bases, with 16 bases spanning the gap. CDR3 length: 15 residues. This CDR3 is CASSGPLTALYEQYV. The CDR3 DNA reads as TGTGCCAGCAGTGGTCCCCTTACGGCCCTCTACGAGCAGTACGTC.

This clonotype has more than one count but fewer than ten. The chain is built from TRBV7-3 and TRBJ1-6; tentatively, D is TRBD1 (6 bases). The V end was cut by 5 bases, the J end by 7 bases, with 15 bases between. The germline V gene has CDR1 SGHTA and CDR2 FQGTGA. CDR3 length equals 15 residues. CDR3: CASSPGGKSNSPLHF. Written as DNA, the CDR3 is TGTGCCAGCAGCCCCGGGGGCAAAAGCAATTCACCCCTCCACTTT.

On this clonotype: One end of the junction varies from germline; a read error may be responsible. The V and J genes are TRBV7-8 and TRBJ2-1; 11 bases line up with TRBD2. The CDR3 sequence is 18 residues long. Germline V gene lookup returns CDR1 SGHVS and CDR2 FQNEAQ. CDR3 in DNA: TGTGCCGGCAGCTTATATGAGGGACTAGCGGACGCCTACAATGAGCAGTTCTTC. Protein product: CAGSLYEGLADAYNEQFF.

The chain uses TRBV6-4 and TRBJ2-1, with a tentative D call TRBD1 (5 bases). The CDR3 loop spans 14 amino acids. Per the germline V gene, CDR1 is MRHNA and CDR2 is SNTAGT. V was trimmed by 0 bases and J by 4 bases, leaving 7 bases between them. The CDR3 DNA reads TGTGCCAGCAGTGACTCGACAGATTACAATGAGCAGTTCTTC. It yields the protein CASSDSTDYNEQFF.

This clonotype came up many times. This chain uses TRBV7-2 with TRBJ1-2; possible D gene TRBD1, 5 bases. Between the trimmed V and J ends, which lost 5 bases and 7 bases, there was a span of 17 bases. This CDR3 is 14 amino acids long. Germline V lookup: CDR1 SGHTA, CDR2 FQGNSA. The CDR3 DNA is TGTGCCAGCAGCCCAACAGCGGCGGGGGGTGGCTACACCTTC. Translating it yields CASSPTAAGGGYTF.

Many counts were recorded for this clonotype. The chain joins TRBV7-2 to TRBJ2-3; possibly TRBD2 for D (5 bases). The CDR3 runs to 17 residues. Germline V gene lookup returns CDR1 SGHTA and CDR2 FQGNSA. Trimming took off 6 bases at V and 1 base at J, with 20 bases between the two ends. CDR3 loop: CASSPNKGADRTDTQYF. The CDR3 DNA reads as TGTGCCAGCAGTCCAAATAAAGGAGCGGACCGCACAGATACGCAGTATTTT.

This clonotype was counted ten times or more. The genes are TRBV6-2 or TRBV6-3 and TRBJ2-7; TRBD1 matches 12 bases. V gave up 8 bases and J gave up 3 bases; unmatched junction bases: 23. CDR1 is MNHEY, CDR2 SVGEGT, per germline. The CDR3 runs 20 residues. The DNA of the CDR3 is TGTGCCAGCGTACAAACTGCCGGGACAGGGGGCGTCATTTATTACTACGAGCAGTACGTC. Protein sequence: CASVQTAGTGGVIYYYEQYV.

In its sample, this clonotype was seen many times. The genes are TRBV12-5 and TRBJ2-5; 8 positions match TRBD2. Germline V CDR1 and CDR2: LGHNT, FRNRAP. The CDR3 contains 14 residues. The trim removed 7 bases at V and 2 bases at J, leaving 6 bases unmatched. CDR3 in DNA: TGTGCTAGTGCCCCGGGAGGGCTACAAGAGACCCAGTACTTC. Amino acid sequence: CASAPGGLQETQYF.

This clonotype showed up just a few times. The V call is TRBV4-1, the J call TRBJ2-2; the match to TRBD1 covers 10 bases. Germline V CDR1 and CDR2: MGHRA, YSYEKL. The CDR3 extends over 16 amino acids. V lost 2 bases to trimming and J lost 6 bases; unmatched junction nucleotides: 6. CDR3 bases: TGCGCCAGCAGCCAACTTATTGGGACAGGGGCCGGGGAGCTGTTTTTT. Its translation: CASSQLIGTGAGELFF.

V is TRBV7-2 and J is TRBJ2-1; D tentatively reads TRBD1 or TRBD2 (5 bases each). Per germline, CDR1 SGHTA and CDR2 FQGNSA. Trimming took 5 bases from V and 6 from J, leaving 17 bases between them. The CDR3 contains 15 residues. This CDR3 reads CASSGGPAGFNEQFF. In nucleotides, the CDR3 is TGTGCCAGCAGCGGGGGACCAGCCGGTTTCAATGAGCAGTTCTTC.

Ten or more counts support this clonotype. The chain carries TRBV7-9 and TRBJ2-3; D is unclear. V dropped 1 base and J dropped 1 base, with 6 bases sitting between them. Germline CDR1 reads SEHNR; CDR2 reads FQNEAQ (reference sequence). CDR3 length: 14 residues. CDR3: CASSLDPGTDTQYF. In DNA form, the CDR3 reads TGTGCCAGCAGCTTAGATCCGGGCACAGATACGCAGTATTTT.

The table lists this clonotype with many counts. The CDR3: CSAGGRKETQYF. DNA of the CDR3: TGCAGTGCTGGGGGTAGGAAAGAGACCCAGTACTTC. The chain uses TRBV20-1 and TRBJ2-5; D possibly uses TRBD1 or TRBD2 (5 bases each). CDR3 length: 12 amino acids. V shed 5 bases and J shed 3 bases, with 10 bases lying between them. The germline gives CDR1 DFQATT, CDR2 SNEGSKA (reference sequence).

The gene calls are TRBV25-1 and TRBJ1-2, with 10 bases aligning to TRBD1. The CDR3 consists of 18 residues. Germline V gene sequence: CDR1 MGHDK, CDR2 SYGVNS. V shed 0 bases, J shed 6 bases, and the junction held 13 bases outside the gene matches. The CDR3 sequence is CASSEYPGQGSSPHGYTF. The CDR3 nucleotides are TGTGCCAGCAGTGAATATCCGGGACAGGGGTCCTCTCCACATGGCTACACCTTC.

This clonotype came up many times. The chain joins TRBV12-3 or TRBV12-4 to TRBJ1-5, with D possibly matching TRBD1 (5 bases). The CDR3 sequence is 14 residues long. V lost 3 bases and J lost 0, with 6 bases in between. The CDR3 sequence: CASSLGVSNQPQHF. The CDR3 DNA reads TGTGCCAGCAGTTTGGGGGTTAGCAATCAGCCCCAGCATTTT.

The table lists this clonotype with many counts. The chain links TRBV7-9 to TRBJ2-3, with TRBD2 matching 11 bases. V shed 6 bases and J 5 bases; nucleotides not matched to a gene: 4. CDR1 and CDR2 (germline): SEHNR, FQNEAQ (reference sequence). The CDR3 extends over 14 amino acids. The CDR3 reads CASSLAGGQDTQYF. The CDR3 nucleotides read TGTGCCAGCAGTCTAGCGGGAGGTCAAGATACGCAGTATTTT.

In this sample, this clonotype turned up many times. This chain connects TRBV2 to TRBJ2-7; D gene unclear. CDR1 SNHLY and CDR2 FYNNEI come from the germline V gene. The CDR3 covers 14 residues. V dropped 6 bases and J dropped 2 bases, with 14 bases sitting between them. CDR3 nucleotides: TGTGCCAGCAGAGGCCCGCATGGCGCCTACGAGCAGTACGTC. Protein product: CASRGPHGAYEQYV.